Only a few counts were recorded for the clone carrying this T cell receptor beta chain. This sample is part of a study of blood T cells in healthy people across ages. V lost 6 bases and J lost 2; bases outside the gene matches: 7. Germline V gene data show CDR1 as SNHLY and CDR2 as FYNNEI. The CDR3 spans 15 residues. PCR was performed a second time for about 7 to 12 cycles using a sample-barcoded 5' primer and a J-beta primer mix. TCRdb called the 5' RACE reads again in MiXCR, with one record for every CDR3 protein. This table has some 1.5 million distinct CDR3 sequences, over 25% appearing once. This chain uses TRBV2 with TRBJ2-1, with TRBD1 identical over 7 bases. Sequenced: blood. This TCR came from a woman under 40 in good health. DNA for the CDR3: TGTGCCAGCAGCGAACAGGGGCGCGCCTACAATGAGCAGTTCTTC. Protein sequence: CASSEQGRAYNEQFF.